This TCR beta chain was sequenced for a study of T cell repertoires in cytomegalovirus infection. Looking at the study overall: Recently identified HLA-C-restricted CMV epitopes were among the peptides used. Both a matching HLA type and CMV infection were indicated by public TCR beta signatures. Findings and caveats of the study: CMV-specific TCR beta clonotypes restricted by HLA-C were the ones dominating the ex vivo response. Cumulative public TCR beta family frequency identified carriers of CMV plus the relevant HLA.

Each CDR3 protein is one row after TCRdb ran MiXCR on the reads. This sample carries approximately 910,000 distinct CDR3 sequences, roughly 30% of them seen once, and the ten largest clones take under 15%. For this clonotype: The antigen remains undetermined.

The TCR was taken from a human donor in good health (CMV status not recorded). Some clones in this sample may be carry-over from other donors' samples. Sequenced material: cultured CD8+ T cells from PBMCs, taken from culture after CMV antigen stimulation.

As DNA, the CDR3 is TGTGCCAGCAGCTCGGGACTAGCGGGGGCCGAGGCCTACAATGAGCAGTTCTTC. It specifies CASSSGLAGAEAYNEQFF. The rearrangement joins TRBV5-4 to TRBJ2-1; 14 nucleotides match TRBD2. CDR1 and CDR2 from the germline V gene are SGHNT and YYREEE (reference sequence). CDR3 length: 18 amino acids. V was pared by 3 bases and J by 2 bases, with 7 bases of the junction left unmatched.